One and the same sample provided the 14 T cell receptor beta chains below, sequenced in a study of cytomegalovirus exposure and HLA in healthy donors. PCR used 60 Vbeta primers and 13 Jbeta primers. Data came from immunoSEQ multiplex PCR; TCRdb stores just in-frame clones and leaves some out. The sample contains under 130,000 clones, approximately 79% of which appear only once. The sequencing sample was made of PBMCs. The receptors here all came from a woman in her thirties or forties in good health and CMV-seronegative.

The rearrangement links TRBV6-4 to TRBJ2-7; 10 bases map to TRBD2. V shed 5 bases, J shed 2 bases, and the junction held 21 bases outside the gene matches. In germline, CDR1 is MRHNA, CDR2 SNTAGT. The CDR3 totals 20 residues. CDR3 region: CASSNFHRAGGRRFAYEQYF. The DNA for the CDR3 is TGTGCCAGCAGTAACTTCCATCGAGCGGGAGGGAGGAGATTCGCCTACGAGCAGTACTTC.

J is TRBJ1-4 and V is TRBV27; 7 nucleotides align to TRBD1. The trim removed 0 bases at V and 0 bases at J, leaving 16 bases unmatched. Germline CDR1 is MNHEY and CDR2 is SMNVEV (reference sequence). The CDR3 has 21 amino acids. CDR3 bases: TGTGCCAGCAGTTTATCCCAGACCTCCGGGACAGCGGAAGCAACTAATGAAAAACTGTTTTTT. Translated, it gives CASSLSQTSGTAEATNEKLFF.

The chain combines TRBV18 with TRBJ1-2; weak D call: TRBD1 (6 bases). Trimming shortened V by 3 bases and J by 4 bases, and 15 bases separated the two germline ends. CDR1 is KGHSH and CDR2 is LQKENI in the germline V gene. The CDR3 runs to 15 residues. In DNA form, the CDR3 reads TGTGCCAGCTCACCCCCCGAGGGACACGTCTATGGCTACACCTTC. It codes for CASSPPEGHVYGYTF.

In this sample, this clone turned up a few times. This chain connects TRBV4-3 to TRBJ1-2; D is ambiguous. V was cut by 0 bases and J by 3 bases, with 8 bases left in between. The V gene's germline CDR1 is LGHNA and CDR2 YSLEER. The CDR3 has 14 residues. The CDR3 protein is CASSQEDSHYGYTF. The CDR3 bases are TGCGCCAGCAGCCAAGAGGACTCTCACTATGGCTACACCTTC.

V gene TRBV28 combines with J gene TRBJ1-5, with D possibly matching TRBD1 (5 bases). This CDR3 region has 14 residues. V was cut by 5 bases and J by 3 bases, with 11 bases left in between. The germline gives CDR1 MDHEN, CDR2 SYDVKM. The CDR3 spells CASSTTVVNQPQHF. CDR3 coding DNA: TGTGCCAGCAGTACGACAGTCGTCAATCAGCCCCAGCATTTT.

The V and J genes are TRBV28 and TRBJ2-7; maybe TRBD2 (7 bases). The CDR3 runs 16 residues. Trimming stripped 5 bases from V and 7 bases from J, with 24 bases between. Germline CDR1 and CDR2: MDHEN and SYDVKM. This CDR3 reads CASSTTGVGRPGEQYF. The CDR3 nucleotides read TGTGCCAGCAGTACGACAGGCGTCGGGAGGCCGGGGGAGCAGTACTTC.

The V gene is TRBV5-5, the J gene TRBJ2-2, with unresolved D. Per germline, CDR1 SGHKS and CDR2 YYEKEE (reference sequence). The CDR3 is 13 amino acids. Deletions cut 4 bases from V and 4 bases from J, with 8 bases between. CDR3 region: CASSQTSTGELFF. The CDR3 DNA follows: TGTGCCAGCAGCCAAACAAGCACCGGGGAGCTGTTTTTT. Full variable domain (remainder filled in from reference TRBV5-5 and TRBJ2-2): DAGVTQSPTHLIKTRGQQVTLRCSPISGHKSVSWYQQVLGQGPQFIFQYYEKEERGRGNFPDRFSARQFPNYSSELNVNALLLGDSALYLCASSQTSTGELFFGEGSRLTVL.

This clone was counted a single time. The chain carries TRBV5-1 and TRBJ1-2; D might be TRBD1 (6 bases). Germline V gene lookup returns CDR1 SGHRS and CDR2 YFSETQ. This CDR3 is 14 amino acids long. V was shortened by 0 bases and J by 8 bases, with 14 bases between the two germline ends. For the CDR3, the DNA is TGCGCCAGCAGCTTGGACCGGGGGGCAAGCGGCTACACCTTC. This gives the protein CASSLDRGASGYTF.

This sequence joins TRBV11-2 and TRBJ2-3; 8 bases match TRBD2. V lost 5 bases and J lost 6; bases outside the gene matches: 4. Germline CDR1 SGHAT, CDR2 FQNNGV. The CDR3 loop spans 13 amino acids. The CDR3 sequence: CASSPEREDTQYF. The CDR3 nucleotides read TGTGCCAGCAGCCCAGAGCGGGAGGATACGCAGTATTTT.

The chain recombines TRBV19 with TRBJ2-5, with D possibly TRBD1 on 5 matching bases. Germline V CDR1 and CDR2: LNHDA, SQIVND (reference sequence). This CDR3 is 14 amino acids long. Between the trimmed V and J ends, which lost 5 bases and 1 base, there was a span of 11 bases. The CDR3 DNA reads TGTGCCAGTAGTCGACAGCTACTCCAAGAGACCCAGTACTTC. This encodes CASSRQLLQETQYF.

This clone was counted only a few times. The genes are TRBV15 and TRBJ2-5; no clear D gene. CDR1 is LNHNV and CDR2 is YYDKDF in the germline V gene (reference sequence). The CDR3 has 14 residues. The germline V and J ends were trimmed by 0 bases and 5 bases, with 10 bases remaining between them. CDR3 coding DNA: TGTGCCACCAGCAGAGATCGTAGCACGGAGACCCAGTACTTC. Amino acid sequence: CATSRDRSTETQYF.

The chain combines TRBV5-6 with TRBJ2-5; 7 bases are shared with TRBD1. Germline values: CDR1 SGHDT, CDR2 YYEEEE. The CDR3 length is 14 residues. Trimming removed 4 bases from V and 2 bases from J; junction bases left unmatched: 5. CDR3 sequence (DNA): TGTGCCAGCAGCGAAGAGGGACAGCAAGAGACCCAGTACTTC. This encodes CASSEEGQQETQYF.

J is TRBJ1-2 and V is TRBV19; D is ambiguous. The CDR3 sequence is 11 residues long. Trimming removed 11 bases at V and 6 bases at J, with 13 bases between. The germline gives CDR1 LNHDA, CDR2 SQIVND (reference sequence). CDR3 nucleotides: TGTGCCGGTCGTACGCGGCATGGCTACACCTTC. As protein: CAGRTRHGYTF.

The V call is TRBV5-1, the J call TRBJ1-2, with no clear D. CDR1 and CDR2 (germline): SGHRS, YFSETQ. Trimming pared 0 bases from V and 6 bases from J, leaving 6 bases between. The CDR3 sequence is 12 residues long. The CDR3: CASSLDGDGYTF. In DNA, the CDR3 is TGCGCCAGCAGCTTGGACGGTGATGGCTACACCTTC.